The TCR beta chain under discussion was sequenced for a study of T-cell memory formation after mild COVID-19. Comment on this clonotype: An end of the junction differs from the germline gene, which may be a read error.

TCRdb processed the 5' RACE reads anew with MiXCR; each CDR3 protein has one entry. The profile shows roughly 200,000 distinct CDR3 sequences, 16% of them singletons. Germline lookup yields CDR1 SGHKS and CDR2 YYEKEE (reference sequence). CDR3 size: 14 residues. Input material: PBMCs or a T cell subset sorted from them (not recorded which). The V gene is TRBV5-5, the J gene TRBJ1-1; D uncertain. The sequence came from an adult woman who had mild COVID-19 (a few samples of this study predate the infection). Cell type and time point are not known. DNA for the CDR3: TGTGCCAGCAGCCGCATGGAAGGGAACACTGAAGCTTTATTT. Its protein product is CASSRMEGNTEALF.